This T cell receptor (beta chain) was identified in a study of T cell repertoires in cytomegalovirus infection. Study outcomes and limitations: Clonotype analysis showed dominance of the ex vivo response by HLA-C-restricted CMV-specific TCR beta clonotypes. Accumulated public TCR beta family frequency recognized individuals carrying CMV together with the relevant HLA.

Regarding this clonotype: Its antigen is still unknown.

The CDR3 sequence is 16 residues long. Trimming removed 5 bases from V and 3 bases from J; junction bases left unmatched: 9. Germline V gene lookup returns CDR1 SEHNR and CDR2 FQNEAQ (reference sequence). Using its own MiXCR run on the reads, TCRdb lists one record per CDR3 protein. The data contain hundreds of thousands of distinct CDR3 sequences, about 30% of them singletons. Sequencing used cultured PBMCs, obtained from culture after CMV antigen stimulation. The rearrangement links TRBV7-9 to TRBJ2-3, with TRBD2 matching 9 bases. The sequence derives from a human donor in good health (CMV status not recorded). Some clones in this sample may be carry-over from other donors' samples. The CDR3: CASSINGGRDTDTQYF. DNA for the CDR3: TGTGCCAGCAGCATAAACGGCGGGAGGGATACAGATACGCAGTATTTT.